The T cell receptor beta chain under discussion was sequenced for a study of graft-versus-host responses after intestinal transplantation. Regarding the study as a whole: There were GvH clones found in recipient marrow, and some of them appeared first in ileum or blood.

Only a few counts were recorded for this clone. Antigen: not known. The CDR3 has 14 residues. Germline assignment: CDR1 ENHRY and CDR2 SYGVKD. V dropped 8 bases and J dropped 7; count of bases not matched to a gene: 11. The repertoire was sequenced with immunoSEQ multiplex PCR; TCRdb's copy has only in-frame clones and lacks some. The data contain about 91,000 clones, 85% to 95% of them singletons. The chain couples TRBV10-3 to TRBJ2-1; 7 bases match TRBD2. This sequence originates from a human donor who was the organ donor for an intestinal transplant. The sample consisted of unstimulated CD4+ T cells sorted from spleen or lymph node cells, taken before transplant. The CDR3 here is CAIGRRGRENEQFF. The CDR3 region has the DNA TGTGCCATCGGGCGTAGAGGGCGGGAGAATGAGCAGTTCTTC.